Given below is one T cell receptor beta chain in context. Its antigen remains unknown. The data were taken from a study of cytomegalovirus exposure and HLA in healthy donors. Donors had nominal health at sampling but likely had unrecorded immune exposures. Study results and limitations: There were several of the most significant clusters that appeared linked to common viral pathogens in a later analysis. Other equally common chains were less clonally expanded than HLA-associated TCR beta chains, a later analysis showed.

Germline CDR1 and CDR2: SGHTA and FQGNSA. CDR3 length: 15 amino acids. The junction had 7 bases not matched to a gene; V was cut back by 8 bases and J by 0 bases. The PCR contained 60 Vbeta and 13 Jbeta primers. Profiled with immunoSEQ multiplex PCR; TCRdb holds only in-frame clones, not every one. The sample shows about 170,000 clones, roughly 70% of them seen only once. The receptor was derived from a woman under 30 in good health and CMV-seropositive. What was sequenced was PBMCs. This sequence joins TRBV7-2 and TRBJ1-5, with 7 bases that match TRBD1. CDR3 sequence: CASQSQGFSNQPQHF. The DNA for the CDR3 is TGTGCCAGCCAGTCACAGGGGTTTAGCAATCAGCCCCAGCATTTT.